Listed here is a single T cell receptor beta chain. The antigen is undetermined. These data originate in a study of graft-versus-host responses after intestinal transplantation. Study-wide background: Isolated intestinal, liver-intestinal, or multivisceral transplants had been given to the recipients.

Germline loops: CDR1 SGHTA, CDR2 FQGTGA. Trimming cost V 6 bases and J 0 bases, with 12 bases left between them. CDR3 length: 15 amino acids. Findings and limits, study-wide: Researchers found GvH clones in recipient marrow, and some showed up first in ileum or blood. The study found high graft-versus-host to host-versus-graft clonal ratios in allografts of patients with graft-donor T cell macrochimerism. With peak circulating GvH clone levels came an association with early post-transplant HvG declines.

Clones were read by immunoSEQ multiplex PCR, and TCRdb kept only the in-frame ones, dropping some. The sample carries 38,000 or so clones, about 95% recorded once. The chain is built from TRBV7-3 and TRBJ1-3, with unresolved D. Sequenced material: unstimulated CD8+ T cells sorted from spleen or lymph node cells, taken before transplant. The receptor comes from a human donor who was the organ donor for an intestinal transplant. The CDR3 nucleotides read TGTGCCAGCAGTCTGGACGGCAGCTCTGGAAACACCATATATTTT. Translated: CASSLDGSSGNTIYF.